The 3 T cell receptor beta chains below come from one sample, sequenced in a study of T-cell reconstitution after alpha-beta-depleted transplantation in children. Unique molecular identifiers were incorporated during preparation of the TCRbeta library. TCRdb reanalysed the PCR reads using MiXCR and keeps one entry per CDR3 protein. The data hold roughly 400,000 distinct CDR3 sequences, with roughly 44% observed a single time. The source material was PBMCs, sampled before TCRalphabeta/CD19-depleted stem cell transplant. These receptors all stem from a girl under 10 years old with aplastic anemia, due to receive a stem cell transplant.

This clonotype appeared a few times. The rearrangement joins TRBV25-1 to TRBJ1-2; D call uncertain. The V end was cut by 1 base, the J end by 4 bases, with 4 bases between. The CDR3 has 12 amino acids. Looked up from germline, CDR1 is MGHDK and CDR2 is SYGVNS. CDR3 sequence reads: CASSEFGYGYTF. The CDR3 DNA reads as TGTGCCAGCAGTGAATTCGGCTATGGCTACACCTTC.

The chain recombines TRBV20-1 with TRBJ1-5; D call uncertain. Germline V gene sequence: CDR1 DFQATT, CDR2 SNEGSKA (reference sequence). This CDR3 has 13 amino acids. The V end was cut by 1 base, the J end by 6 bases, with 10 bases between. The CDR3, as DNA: TGCAGTGCTAGAGTCCCCGGCGCTCAGCCCCAGCATTTT. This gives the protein CSARVPGAQPQHF.

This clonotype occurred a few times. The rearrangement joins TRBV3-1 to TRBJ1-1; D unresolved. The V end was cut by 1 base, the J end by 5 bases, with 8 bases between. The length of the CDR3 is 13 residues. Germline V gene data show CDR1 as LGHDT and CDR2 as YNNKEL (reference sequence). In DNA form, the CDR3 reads TGTGCCAGCAGCCAAGTCGGCCCAACTGAAGCTTTCTTT. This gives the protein CASSQVGPTEAFF.